What follows describes a single T cell receptor beta chain. Its cognate antigen is unknown. Naive CD8 isolation took CD45RO-negative cells positively selected for CCR7 and excluded terminally differentiated effector memory CD45RA+ cells. There are 13 residues in the CDR3. Germline V gene data show CDR1 as SQVTM and CDR2 as ANQGSEA. The V gene lost 4 bases and the J gene lost 4 bases, with 13 bases spanning the gap. Template for every sorted-subset replicate PCR totaled roughly 200 ng DNA, 30,000 to 35,000 T cell genomes. Data came from immunoSEQ multiplex PCR; TCRdb stores just in-frame clones and leaves some out. The sample has about 2.1 million clones; 80% to 95% are singletons. The data belong to a study of shared clonotypes between healthy human individuals. For the study at large: Per donor, three plates held CD4 naive cells, three held CD4 memory, two held CD8 naive and one held CD8 memory. Study conclusions and caveats: Estimated clonotype richness was generally higher in naive than memory subsets.

V is TRBV29-1 and J is TRBJ1-2; D possibly corresponds to TRBD1 (5 bases). The specimen sequenced was naive CD8+ T cells from PBMCs. The clonotype originates from a young man in good health. Some clones in this sample may be carry-over from other donors' samples. CDR3 nucleotides: TGCAGCGTTGGTGAGGGGAATCCCTATGGCTACACCTTC. As protein: CSVGEGNPYGYTF.